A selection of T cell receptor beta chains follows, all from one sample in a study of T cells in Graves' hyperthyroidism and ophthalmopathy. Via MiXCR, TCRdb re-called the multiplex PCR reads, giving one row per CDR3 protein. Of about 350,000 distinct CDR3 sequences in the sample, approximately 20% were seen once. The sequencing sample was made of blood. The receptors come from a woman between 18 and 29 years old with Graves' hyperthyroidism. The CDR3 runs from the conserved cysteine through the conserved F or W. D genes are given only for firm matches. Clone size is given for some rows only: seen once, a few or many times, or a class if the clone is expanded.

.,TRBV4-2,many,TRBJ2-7,TGTGCCAGCAGCCAAGAAGGGCAGGCTGGTTACGAGCAGTACTTC,CASSQEGQAGYEQYF
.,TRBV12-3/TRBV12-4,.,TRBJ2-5,TGTGCCAGCAGTTTACTAGGGTTTGGGCAAGAGACCCAGTACTTC,CASSLLGFGQETQYF
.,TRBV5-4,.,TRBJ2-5,TGTGCCAGCAGCCTCAGTACCTTGGAGACCCAGTACTTC,CASSLSTLETQYF
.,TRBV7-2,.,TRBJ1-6,TGTGCCAGCAGCTTATTCCCTTCACCCCTCCACTTT,CASSLFPSPLHF
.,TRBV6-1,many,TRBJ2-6,TGTGCCAGCAGTGAAACTGTGTTGTCCTCTGGGGCCAACGTCCTGACTTTC,CASSETVLSSGANVLTF
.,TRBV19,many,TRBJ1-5,TGTGCCAGTAGTATAGAAAACACAGTCAATCAGCCCCAGCATTTT,CASSIENTVNQPQHF
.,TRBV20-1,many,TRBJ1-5,TGCAGTGCTGGTCGTGCGAGGGGCAGGCAGCCCCAGCATTTT,CSAGRARGRQPQHF
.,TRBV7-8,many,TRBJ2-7,TGTGCCAGCAGCGCCCCGATCCAGGGGAGCCCCTCCTACGAGCAGTACTTC,CASSAPIQGSPSYEQYF
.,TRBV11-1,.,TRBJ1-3,TGTGCCAGCAGCCTTACAGGGACCAGATTCTCTGGAAACACCATATATTTT,CASSLTGTRFSGNTIYF
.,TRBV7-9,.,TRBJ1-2,TGTGCCAGCAGCTTAAGTGGTGGCTACACCTTC,CASSLSGGYTF
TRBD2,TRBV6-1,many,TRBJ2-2,TGTGCCAGCAGTGAAGACGGGGGGGCCGCCGGGGAGCTGTTTTTT,CASSEDGGAAGELFF
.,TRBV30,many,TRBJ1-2,TGTGCCTGGAGGGTACAGGGCCTTAACTATGGCTACACCTTC,CAWRVQGLNYGYTF
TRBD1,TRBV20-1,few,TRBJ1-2,TGCAGTGCTAGAGATCGATGGACAGGGGCAGGTGGCTACACCTTC,CSARDRWTGAGGYTF
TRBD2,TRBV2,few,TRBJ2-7,TGTGCCAGCAGTGAAGTGGGAGGGAGCGTCTACGAGCAGTACTTC,CASSEVGGSVYEQYF
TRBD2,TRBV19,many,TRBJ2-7,TGTGCCAGTAGCGTACGGCGGGGGGACTCCTACGAGCAGTACTTC,CASSVRRGDSYEQYF
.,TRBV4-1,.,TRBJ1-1,TGCGCCAGCAGCCAAGATCCGAGAGGCGAAGCTTTCTTT,CASSQDPRGEAFF
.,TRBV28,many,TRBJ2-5,TGTGCCAGCATGGGTGCGGAGACCCAGTACTTC,CASMGAETQYF
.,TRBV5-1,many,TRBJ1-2,TGCGCCAGCAGCCAGGACAGACGCGGCTACACCTTC,CASSQDRRGYTF
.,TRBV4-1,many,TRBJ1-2,TGCGCCAGCAGCCACCCCCCTAGGGGACCTGCTCGCGGCTACACCTTC,CASSHPPRGPARGYTF
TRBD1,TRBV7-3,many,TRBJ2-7,TGTGCCAGCAGCTTAACCGGCGCAGGGGGCCGCTACGAGCAGTACTTC,CASSLTGAGGRYEQYF
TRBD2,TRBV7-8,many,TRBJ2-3,TGTGCCAGCAGCTTAGGGAGCGGGGGGGTGGGAGATACGCAGTATTTT,CASSLGSGGVGDTQYF
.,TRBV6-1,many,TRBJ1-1,TGTGCCAGCAGACTTGTGGGCTCGAACACTGAAGCTTTCTTT,CASRLVGSNTEAFF
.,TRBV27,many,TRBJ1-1,TGTGCCAGCAGTCCCGCTGTAGAATTGAACACTGAAGCTTTCTTT,CASSPAVELNTEAFF
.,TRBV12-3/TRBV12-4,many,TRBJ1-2,TGTGCCAGCAGTTACGACCCGGACATTGGCTACACCTTC,CASSYDPDIGYTF
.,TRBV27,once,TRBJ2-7,TGTGCCAGCAGTTTCTCTGGGGGAGGCTACGAGCAGTACTTC,CASSFSGGGYEQYF
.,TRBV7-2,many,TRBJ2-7,TGTGCCAGCAGCTTAGCGTGGACTGGCGAGCAGTACTTC,CASSLAWTGEQYF
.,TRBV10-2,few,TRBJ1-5,TGCGCCAGCAGTGAACAGGTCCTCAATCAGCCCCAGCATTTT,CASSEQVLNQPQHF
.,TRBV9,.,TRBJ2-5,TGTGCCAGCAGCGTAGCGCCCAGAGGTGCGTCGGAGACCCAGTACTTC,CASSVAPRGASETQYF
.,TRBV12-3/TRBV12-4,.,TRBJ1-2,TGTGCCAGCAGTTTAGTGAAGAATGGCTACACCTTC,CASSLVKNGYTF
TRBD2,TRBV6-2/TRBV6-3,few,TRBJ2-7,TGTGCCAGCATCCGATCTAGCGGGGGTCCCTACGAGCAGTACTTC,CASIRSSGGPYEQYF
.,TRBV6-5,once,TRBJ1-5,TGTGCCAGCAGTTACTCCGGACAGACTTGGCAGCCCCAGCATTTT,CASSYSGQTWQPQHF
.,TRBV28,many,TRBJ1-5,TGTGCCAGCAGTTTATGGGGGCGCGATCAGCCCCAGCATTTT,CASSLWGRDQPQHF
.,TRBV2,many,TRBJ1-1,TGTGCCACTACCGGGCCCGGGGTGAACACTGAAGCTTTCTTT,CATTGPGVNTEAFF
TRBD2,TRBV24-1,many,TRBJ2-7,TGTGCCACCAGTGATCGAGGAGGGACTAGCTCGTTCTACGAGCAGTACTTC,CATSDRGGTSSFYEQYF
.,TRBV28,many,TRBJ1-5,TGTGCCAGCAGTTTTTCGGCAGCCCATAGCAATCAGCCCCAGCATTTT,CASSFSAAHSNQPQHF
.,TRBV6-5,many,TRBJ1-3,TGTGCCAGCAGTTACTCTAAGGGCACCACCATATATTTT,CASSYSKGTTIYF
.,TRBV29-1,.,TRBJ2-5,TGCAGCGGCCTCCGGGACCTCAAAGAGACCCAGTACTTC,CSGLRDLKETQYF
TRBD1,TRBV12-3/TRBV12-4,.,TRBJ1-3,TGTGCCAGCAGTCAGGGGGCTGCGGGAAACACCATATATTTT,CASSQGAAGNTIYF
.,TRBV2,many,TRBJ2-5,TGTGCCAGCAGACCCACTAGAATTGGGGAAGAGACCCAGTACTTC,CASRPTRIGEETQYF
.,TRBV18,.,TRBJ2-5,TGTGCCAGCTCACCCACAGGGAAAGAGACCCAGTACTTC,CASSPTGKETQYF
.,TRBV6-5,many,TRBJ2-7,TGTGCCAGCTCCCCCTTAAGCAGGGTGGCCTACGAGCAGTACTTC,CASSPLSRVAYEQYF
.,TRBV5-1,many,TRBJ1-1,TGCGCCAGCAGCTTGTGGCACAACACGGGCACTGAAGCTTTCTTT,CASSLWHNTGTEAFF
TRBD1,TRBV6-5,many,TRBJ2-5,TGTGCCAGCAGACCCGGACAGGGCGGGTCGGAGACCCAGTACTTC,CASRPGQGGSETQYF